This is a list of T cell receptor beta chains from one sample in a study of blood T cell repertoires in COVID-19. Libraries were prepared by immunoSEQ multiplex PCR; TCRdb keeps only in-frame clonotypes and omits some of them. The sample has about 230,000 clones; over 70% are singletons. The specimen sequenced was peripheral blood. The receptors stem from a woman older than 75 with acute or convalescent COVID-19. The CDR3 runs from the conserved cysteine through the conserved F or W. A D gene is named only where the DNA matches it firmly. The size field is filled for only some rows; it gives once, few, many or a size class.

TRBV6-1	-	TRBJ1-1	TRBD1	CASSEQGGTEAFF	TGTGCCAGCAGTGAACAGGGGGGCACTGAAGCTTTCTTT
TRBV13	-	TRBJ1-1	TRBD1	CASSWTGSNTEAFF	TGTGCCAGCAGCTGGACAGGGTCGAACACTGAAGCTTTCTTT
TRBV19	-	TRBJ1-5	-	CASVRTGDNQPQHF	TGTGCCAGTGTTCGAACAGGCGATAATCAGCCCCAGCATTTT
TRBV27	-	TRBJ2-1	TRBD2	CASSLSGLLAGPNNEQFF	TGTGCCAGCAGTTTATCGGGGCTTCTAGCGGGCCCGAACAATGAGCAGTTCTTC
TRBV28	few	TRBJ1-3	-	CASSLYWAPGNTIYF	TGTGCCAGCAGTTTATATTGGGCCCCAGGAAACACCATATATTTT
TRBV12-3/TRBV12-4	few	TRBJ2-7	TRBD2	CASSFSGAEQYF	TGTGCCAGCAGTTTCAGCGGGGCCGAGCAGTACTTC
TRBV21-1	-	TRBJ2-1	-	CASSKGGQGFGEQFF	TGTGCCAGCAGCAAAGGGGGACAGGGTTTCGGTGAGCAGTTCTTC
TRBV6-5	once	TRBJ1-1	-	CASGYRENTEAFF	TGTGCCAGCGGGTACAGGGAGAACACTGAAGCTTTCTTT
TRBV3-1/TRBV3-2	few	TRBJ1-5	-	CASSQDLQFTQPQHF	TGTGCCAGCAGCCAAGATTTACAGTTCACTCAGCCCCAGCATTTT
TRBV10-3	-	TRBJ2-1	TRBD1	CAIRDSLGGTGYNEQFF	TGTGCCATCAGGGATTCTCTCGGCGGGACAGGATACAATGAGCAGTTCTTC
TRBV18	few	TRBJ2-7	-	CASSPSGRGEQYF	TGTGCCAGCTCACCATCGGGTAGGGGCGAGCAGTACTTC
TRBV11-3	-	TRBJ2-1	-	CASSPDSWNEQFF	TGTGCCAGCAGCCCGGACAGCTGGAATGAGCAGTTCTTC
TRBV14	-	TRBJ2-5	-	CASSHGIQETQYF	TGTGCCAGCAGCCACGGGATCCAAGAGACCCAGTACTTC
TRBV6-5	-	TRBJ2-1	-	CASSRNRVPYNEQFF	TGTGCCAGCAGCCGTAACAGGGTACCCTACAATGAGCAGTTCTTC
TRBV9	-	TRBJ1-4	-	CASSSSPGRNEKLFF	TGTGCCAGCAGCTCCTCCCCCGGCAGGAATGAAAAACTGTTTTTT
TRBV10-2	-	TRBJ2-7	TRBD1	CASREIGTGYEQYF	TGCGCCAGCAGGGAAATCGGGACAGGGTACGAGCAGTACTTC
TRBV28	-	TRBJ2-5	TRBD2	CASSVIRPSGRRQETQYF	TGTGCCAGCAGTGTTATAAGGCCTAGCGGGAGGCGCCAAGAGACCCAGTACTTC
TRBV28	-	TRBJ2-7	TRBD2	CASSTSGGSNYEQYF	TGTGCCAGCAGTACCAGCGGGGGTTCGAACTACGAGCAGTACTTC
TRBV2	-	TRBJ1-2	TRBD1	CASSEAGTGWGNF	TGTGCCAGCAGTGAAGCCGGGACAGGGTGGGGGAACTTC
TRBV5-6	few	TRBJ1-6	TRBD1	CASSLPGQNNSPLHF	TGTGCCAGCAGCTTGCCGGGACAGAATAATTCACCCCTCCACTTT
TRBV29-1	-	TRBJ2-1	-	CSVGGGSYNEQFF	TGCAGCGTTGGAGGAGGCTCCTACAATGAGCAGTTCTTC
TRBV5-1	-	TRBJ1-1	-	CASSLIEPRGAFF	TGCGCCAGCAGCTTGATAGAGCCTAGGGGGGCTTTCTTT
TRBV11-3	few	TRBJ2-1	-	CASSLFASEREQFF	TGTGCCAGCAGCTTGTTTGCATCAGAGAGGGAGCAGTTCTTC
TRBV5-1	-	TRBJ2-5	-	CASSLAQDSVGETQYF	TGCGCCAGCAGCTTGGCCCAGGACTCCGTCGGAGAGACCCAGTACTTC
TRBV20-1	-	TRBJ2-1	TRBD1	CSAGPGTGEFF	TGCAGTGCTGGACCCGGGACAGGGGAGTTCTTC
TRBV19	-	TRBJ1-5	-	CASSIERTPHQPQHF	TGTGCCAGTAGTATAGAAAGGACTCCGCATCAGCCCCAGCATTTT
TRBV2	-	TRBJ1-1	TRBD1	CASRRQGFDAFF	TGTGCCAGCAGAAGACAGGGTTTTGATGCTTTCTTT
TRBV6-1	-	TRBJ1-5	-	CASSELQGGNQPQHF	TGTGCCAGCAGTGAACTACAGGGAGGGAATCAGCCCCAGCATTTT
TRBV5-1	-	TRBJ1-1	TRBD1	CASSPTVQPGQGDTEAFF	TGCGCCAGCAGCCCCACAGTGCAACCGGGACAGGGTGACACTGAAGCTTTCTTT
TRBV5-4	-	TRBJ2-5	-	CASSRDTKAQETQYF	TGTGCCAGCAGCCGGGACACTAAGGCCCAAGAGACCCAGTACTTC
TRBV10-3	-	TRBJ2-5	TRBD1	CAISEYSPGQGNQETQYF	TGTGCCATCAGTGAGTACTCACCGGGACAGGGTAACCAAGAGACCCAGTACTTC
TRBV19	-	TRBJ1-2	TRBD1	CASSRQGLGDYGYTF	TGTGCCAGTAGTAGACAGGGGCTGGGCGACTATGGCTACACCTTC
TRBV9	-	TRBJ2-5	-	CASSVAGEPQETQYF	TGTGCCAGCAGCGTAGCCGGAGAACCACAAGAGACCCAGTACTTC
TRBV25-1	-	TRBJ2-3	TRBD2	CASSAGLAPDTQYF	TGTGCCAGCAGTGCCGGACTAGCACCAGATACGCAGTATTTT
TRBV2	-	TRBJ1-6	TRBD1	CASSRDRGYSPLHF	TGTGCCAGCAGTCGGGACAGGGGCTATTCACCCCTCCACTTT
TRBV9	-	TRBJ2-1	TRBD1	CASSPGTGGYNEQFF	TGTGCCAGCAGCCCCGGGACAGGGGGCTACAATGAGCAGTTCTTC
TRBV7-2	-	TRBJ1-3	-	CASSLGSPSGNTIYF	TGTGCCAGCAGCTTAGGCAGTCCCTCTGGAAACACCATATATTTT
TRBV28	once	TRBJ2-4	-	CASSFTGIAKNIQYF	TGTGCCAGCAGTTTCACAGGGATAGCCAAAAACATTCAGTACTTC
TRBV5-1	-	TRBJ1-4	-	CASSLRTDSNEKLFF	TGCGCCAGCAGCCTTCGGACGGACTCCAATGAAAAACTGTTTTTT
TRBV6-1	-	TRBJ2-3	-	CASSETRLLGADTQYF	TGTGCCAGCAGTGAGACCCGGCTGTTGGGAGCAGATACGCAGTATTTT
TRBV5-4	-	TRBJ2-5	TRBD2	CASSLSSGLAGTQETQYF	TGTGCCAGCAGCTTGAGCTCCGGACTAGCGGGGACTCAAGAGACCCAGTACTTC
TRBV3-1/TRBV3-2	-	TRBJ1-2	TRBD1	CASSTTTGFDTF	TGTGCCAGCAGCACGACGACAGGGTTCGACACCTTC
TRBV7-3	-	TRBJ2-3	TRBD2	CASSLRTSVSTDTQYF	TGTGCCAGCAGCTTGAGGACTAGCGTAAGCACAGATACGCAGTATTTT
TRBV7-9	once	TRBJ2-1	-	CASSARGPLSYNEQFF	TGTGCCAGCAGCGCCAGGGGACCCCTTTCCTACAATGAGCAGTTCTTC
TRBV6-4	-	TRBJ1-1	TRBD1	CASSPEGQGLNTEAFF	TGTGCCAGCAGTCCAGAAGGACAGGGTTTGAACACTGAAGCTTTCTTT
TRBV19	few	TRBJ2-7	-	CASSIGGLQYF	TGTGCCAGTAGTATTGGAGGATTGCAGTACTTC
TRBV19	-	TRBJ2-5	-	CASSRGVRGETQYF	TGTGCCAGTAGTAGGGGGGTAAGAGGAGAGACCCAGTACTTC
TRBV10-3	-	TRBJ2-3	TRBD2	CAISGLAATTDTQYF	TGTGCCATCAGTGGACTAGCGGCAACCACAGATACGCAGTATTTT
TRBV6-1	-	TRBJ1-2	TRBD1	CASSESQGAVYGYTF	TGTGCCAGCAGTGAATCGCAGGGGGCCGTCTATGGCTACACCTTC
TRBV28	-	TRBJ2-7	-	CASAAGWPSYEQYF	TGTGCCAGTGCTGCCGGGTGGCCATCCTACGAGCAGTACTTC
TRBV19	-	TRBJ2-5	-	CASSRGLSLGFRQETQYF	TGTGCCAGTAGTAGGGGACTGAGCCTGGGATTTAGGCAAGAGACCCAGTACTTC